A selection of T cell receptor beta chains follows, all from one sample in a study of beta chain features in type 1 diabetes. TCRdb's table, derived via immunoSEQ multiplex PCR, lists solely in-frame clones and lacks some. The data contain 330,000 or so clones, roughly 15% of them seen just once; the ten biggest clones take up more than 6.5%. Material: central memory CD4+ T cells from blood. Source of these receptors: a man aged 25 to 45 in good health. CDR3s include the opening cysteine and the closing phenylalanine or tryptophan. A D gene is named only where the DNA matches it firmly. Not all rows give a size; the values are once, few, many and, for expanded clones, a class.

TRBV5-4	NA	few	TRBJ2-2	TGTGCCAGCAGCTTGCAGAACACCGGGGAGCTGTTTTTT	CASSLQNTGELFF
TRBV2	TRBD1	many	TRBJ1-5	TGTGCCAGCAGTGAAAGGACAGGGGGCAATCAGCCCCAGCATTTT	CASSERTGGNQPQHF
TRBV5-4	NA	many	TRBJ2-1	TGTGCCAGCAGCTTGGCGGGGAACAATGAGCAGTTCTTC	CASSLAGNNEQFF
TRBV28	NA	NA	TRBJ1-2	TGTGCCAGCAAAGGGGGGAATGGAATAACATTTACCTATGGCTACACCTTC	CASKGGNGITFTYGYTF
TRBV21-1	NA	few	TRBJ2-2	TGTGCCAGCAAGAGCACGTCGAACACCGGGGAGCTGTTTTTT	CASKSTSNTGELFF
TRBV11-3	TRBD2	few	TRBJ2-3	TGTGCCAGCAGCTTCAGGAGCGGGGCTAGCACAGATACGCAGTATTTT	CASSFRSGASTDTQYF
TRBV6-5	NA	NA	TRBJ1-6	TGTGCCACAAGGACGGACCAAAATTCACCCCTCCACTTT	CATRTDQNSPLHF
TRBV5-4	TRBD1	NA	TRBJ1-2	TGTGCCAGCAGCCCGGGACAGGGAGCAAACTATGGCTACACCTTC	CASSPGQGANYGYTF
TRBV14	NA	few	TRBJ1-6	TGTGCCAGCAGCCTACAGGGCGGGTATTCACCCCTCCACTTT	CASSLQGGYSPLHF
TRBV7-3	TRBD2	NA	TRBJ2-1	TGTGCCAGCAGCCCAATGACTAGCGGGAGGGCCTCCTACAATGAGCAGTTCTTC	CASSPMTSGRASYNEQFF
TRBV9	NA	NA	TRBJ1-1	TGTGCCAGCAGCTCGGGACATTTGAACACTGAAGCTTTCTTT	CASSSGHLNTEAFF
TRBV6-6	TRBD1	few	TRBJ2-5	TGTGCCAGCAGCCCTCAGGGGGCGGGGGAGACCCAGTACTTC	CASSPQGAGETQYF
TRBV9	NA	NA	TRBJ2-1	TGTGCCAGCAGCGTAGCTCAAGGACTCGAGCAGTTCTTC	CASSVAQGLEQFF
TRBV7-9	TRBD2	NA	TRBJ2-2	TGTGCCTTAAGAGGGACTAGCGGGGGCCGTAACACCGGGGAGCTGTTTTTT	CALRGTSGGRNTGELFF
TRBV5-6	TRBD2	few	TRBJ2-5	TGTGCCAGCAGCTTCCGGGGGGGCCAAGAGACCCAGTACTTC	CASSFRGGQETQYF
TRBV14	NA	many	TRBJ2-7	TGTGCCAGCAGCGGGGCTTACGAGCAGTACTTC	CASSGAYEQYF
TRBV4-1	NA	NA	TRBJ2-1	TGCGCCAGCAGCCAAGACCGCCTTGGTCTTGAGCAGTTCTTC	CASSQDRLGLEQFF